What follows are 6 T cell receptor beta chains derived from one specimen sequenced in a study of T cell changes during pregnancy in multiple sclerosis. This table comes from immunoSEQ multiplex PCR, and its TCRdb copy is limited to in-frame clones, with some not included. The sample lists more than 65,000 clones; about nine tenths were seen once. Specimen: peripheral blood, collected in the first trimester of pregnancy. Every receptor here comes from a female donor with multiple sclerosis, enrolled in a pregnancy study.

This chain joins TRBV7-7 and TRBJ2-5; D possibly corresponds to TRBD2 (5 bases). Germline CDR1 and CDR2: SSHAT and FNYEAQ (reference sequence). Trimming cost V 1 base and J 5 bases, with 8 bases left between them. This CDR3 region has 13 residues. As DNA, the CDR3 is TGTGCCAGCAGCTTAGATAGGAGGGAGACCCAGTACTTC. It encodes CASSLDRRETQYF. The full variable domain, completed using reference TRBV7-7 and TRBJ2-5, is GAGVSQSPRYKVTKRGQDVTLRCDPISSHATLYWYQQALGQGPEFLTYFNYEAQPDKSGLPSDRFSAERPEGSISTLTIQRTEQRDSAMYRCASSLDRRETQYFGPGTRLLVL.

The chain joins TRBV4-1 to TRBJ2-5; 7 nucleotides agree with TRBD1. CDR3 size: 13 residues. Trimming took 2 bases from V and 4 from J; bases not matched to a gene: 1. Germline loops: CDR1 MGHRA, CDR2 YSYEKL. The CDR3 loop is CASSQRDRETQYF. For the CDR3, the DNA is TGCGCCAGCAGCCAAAGGGACAGAGAGACCCAGTACTTC.

This clone appeared a few times. The rearrangement joins TRBV28 to TRBJ1-1, with D unresolved. Trimming removed 6 bases at V and 0 bases at J, with 8 bases between. The CDR3 is 13 residues long. The V gene's germline CDR1 is MDHEN and CDR2 SYDVKM. The CDR3 nucleotides are TGTGCCAGCAGGGGCGTCCTGAACACTGAAGCTTTCTTT. Amino acids: CASRGVLNTEAFF. The entire variable domain, with the rest obtained from reference TRBV28 and TRBJ1-1, is as follows: DVKVTQSSRYLVKRTGEKVFLECVQDMDHENMFWYRQDPGLGLRLIYFSYDVKMKEKGDIPEGYSVSREKKERFSLILESASTNQTSMYLCASRGVLNTEAFFGQGTRLTVV.

The chain joins TRBV5-5 to TRBJ1-1; TRBD1 might be the D (5 bases). Trimming took off 2 bases at V and 5 bases at J, with 10 bases between the two ends. Looked up from germline, CDR1 is SGHKS and CDR2 is YYEKEE (reference sequence). The CDR3 sequence is 13 residues long. The CDR3 bases are TGTGCCAGCAGCTTTAATAGGGGAACTGAAGCTTTCTTT. This sequence encodes CASSFNRGTEAFF.

The chain uses TRBV18 and TRBJ1-6, with D unclear. CDR3 length: 15 amino acids. Looked up from germline, CDR1 is KGHSH and CDR2 is LQKENI. V was pared by 3 bases and J by 7 bases, with 13 bases between. The CDR3, as DNA: TGTGCCAGCTCACCGCGGGTCCTGACCAATTCACCCCTCCACTTT. It yields the protein CASSPRVLTNSPLHF.

The J gene is TRBJ1-1, the V gene TRBV19; D may be TRBD1 (5 bases). Germline CDR1 is LNHDA and CDR2 is SQIVND (reference sequence). This CDR3 is 15 amino acids long. With 5 bases removed from V and 4 bases from J, the gap between germline ends came to 17 bases. This CDR3 is CASSGLGDGFTEAFF. The CDR3, as DNA: TGTGCCAGTAGTGGGTTAGGGGATGGGTTCACTGAAGCTTTCTTT.